The entry below gives a single T cell receptor beta chain sequence along with its context. What it recognizes is unknown. The germline V gene encodes CDR1 SQVTM and CDR2 ANQGSEA. V was trimmed by 3 bases and J by 4 bases, leaving 7 bases between them. The CDR3 contains 11 residues. These data belong to a study of CD8+ T cells in alopecia areata. The study, taken as a whole, reports: Only one nonresponder was present, which leaves the link between baseline CD8+ expansion and response uncertain.

The sequencing template was cDNA reverse transcribed from extracted RNA. Measured with immunoSEQ multiplex PCR; TCRdb has only the in-frame clones, and not every one. Among over 60,000 clones listed, about half were seen once. Treatment noted: oral pan-JAK inhibitor, 5-10 mg twice daily. Sequenced material: CD8+ T cells sorted from blood, taken at approximately week 36, from a patient treated with tofacitinib. V gene TRBV29-1 combines with J gene TRBJ2-7, with D unclear. The source is a human donor with alopecia areata. In nucleotides, the CDR3 is TGCAGCGTTGAGGGTACATACGAGCAGTACTTC. Encoded protein: CSVEGTYEQYF.